What follows describes a single T cell receptor beta chain. Its antigen is not identified. CDR3 length: 15 amino acids. The germline V gene encodes CDR1 SGHTA and CDR2 FQGTGA. This sample was taken from a study of T cells in Graves' hyperthyroidism and ophthalmopathy. Amplification targeted TCR beta CDR3 regions from RNA transcripts. An initial round of RT-PCR targeting the TCR CDR3 relied on the HTBI primer set. From the multiplex PCR reads, TCRdb called clonotypes with MiXCR, one entry per CDR3 protein. Altogether hundreds of thousands of distinct CDR3 sequences are present, 18% being singletons, with the ten largest covering over 15%. Lactation, pregnancy, other autoimmune disease or uncontrolled infection led to exclusion of patients. Study outcomes and limitations: By a 13 V-J model, ophthalmopathy was set apart from stable hyperthyroidism. Most thyroid clonotypes that were expanded above 0.001 also turned up in blood.

The TCR was taken from a woman aged 45-65 years with Graves' hyperthyroidism that later progressed to Graves' ophthalmopathy. The material sequenced was blood. This sequence joins TRBV7-3 and TRBJ2-2, with 7 bases aligning to TRBD1. The end of the DNA is better explained by TRBJ1-1, so the J call may be wrong. CDR3 protein: CASSQQQGIGAGAFF. The DNA of the CDR3 is TGTGCCAGCAGCCAACAACAGGGGATCGGCGCTGGAGCTTTCTTT.